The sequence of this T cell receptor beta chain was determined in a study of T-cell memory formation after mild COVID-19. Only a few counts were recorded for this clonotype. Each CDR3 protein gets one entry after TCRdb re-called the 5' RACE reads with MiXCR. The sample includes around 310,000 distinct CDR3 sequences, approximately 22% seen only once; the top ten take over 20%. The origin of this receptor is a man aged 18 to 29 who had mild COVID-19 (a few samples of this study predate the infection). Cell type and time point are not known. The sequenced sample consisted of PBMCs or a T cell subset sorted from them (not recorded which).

CDR3 coding DNA: TGTGCCAGCAGCCAACAGAATTCTGAGACCCAGTACTTC. This sequence encodes CASSQQNSETQYF. The chain is built from TRBV6-6 and TRBJ2-5; D unclear. This CDR3 is 13 amino acids long. The germline CDR1 and CDR2 sequences are MNHNY and SVGAGI (reference sequence). Trimming left V 6 bases short and J 5 bases short, with 13 bases between.